The 16 T cell receptor beta chains given below trace back to one sample, sequenced in a study of blood T cells in healthy people across ages. It was with a sample-barcoded 5' primer and a J-beta primer mix that a second PCR of about 7 to 12 cycles was run. TCRdb itself ran the 5' RACE reads through MiXCR, one entry per CDR3 protein. The repertoire has 1.2 million to 1.5 million distinct CDR3 sequences, 40% to 50% of them found once; the top ten carry roughly 7.9%. The sample comprised blood. The origin of the receptors is a woman younger than 35 in good health.

Concerning this clonotype itself: One end of the junction fails to match germline, which may point to a read error. The V gene is TRBV4-1, the J gene TRBJ2-3; maybe TRBD2 (5 bases). The germline CDR1 and CDR2 sequences are MGHRA and YSYEKL. The CDR3 loop spans 18 amino acids. CDR3 nucleotide sequence: TGCGCCAGCAGCCAAGATAGGGTAGTAGTGGGGAGCACAGATACGCAGGATTTT. This codes for CASSQDRVVVGSTDTQDF.

J is TRBJ2-2 and V is TRBV6-5, with D possibly TRBD2 on 6 matching bases. The CDR3 covers 13 residues. V was cut by 9 bases and J by 4 bases, with 12 bases left in between. The germline CDR1 and CDR2 sequences are MNHEY and SVGAGI. The DNA of the CDR3 is TGTGCCAGAGGGACGGGGGTCACCGGGGAGCTGTTTTTT. This encodes CARGTGVTGELFF.

There are a few counts of this clonotype. This chain connects TRBV2 to TRBJ2-7; TRBD1 matches 8 bases. Per the germline V gene, CDR1 is SNHLY and CDR2 is FYNNEI. The CDR3 loop spans 12 amino acids. J was trimmed by 5 bases and V by 5 bases; bases with no gene match: 2. The CDR3 loop reads CASSRTGHEQYF. CDR3 nucleotide sequence: TGTGCCAGCAGTAGGACAGGGCACGAGCAGTACTTC.

This clonotype has more than one count but fewer than ten. The CDR3 coding sequence is TGCAGTGCCTTACGTTCGACAGGGATCCACGAGCAGTACTTC. Amino acids: CSALRSTGIHEQYF. The genes are TRBV20-1 and TRBJ2-7; TRBD1 agrees at 7 bases. V shed 6 bases and J 5 bases; nucleotides not matched to a gene: 13. The V gene's germline CDR1 is DFQATT and CDR2 SNEGSKA (reference sequence). The CDR3 contains 14 residues.

This CDR3 reads CASSPRVISGANVLTF. DNA of the CDR3: TGTGCCAGCAGCCCCCGGGTAATCTCTGGGGCCAACGTCCTGACTTTC. The chain carries TRBV12-3 or TRBV12-4 and TRBJ2-6; unclear D gene. The germline V and J ends were trimmed by 6 bases and 0 bases, with 12 bases remaining between them. This CDR3 comprises 16 residues.

The chain links TRBV3-1 to TRBJ2-5, with 7 bases matching TRBD1. The J call may be in error: the DNA end matches TRBJ2-7 better. The CDR3 covers 15 residues. Germline CDR1 LGHDT, CDR2 YNNKEL (reference sequence). CDR3 residues: CASSQEGTAPYEQYF. CDR3 DNA: TGTGCCAGCAGCCAAGAAGGGACAGCCCCCTACGAGCAGTACTTC.

This chain connects TRBV3-1 to TRBJ2-5; the match to TRBD1 covers 9 bases. Losses at the gene ends were 8 bases for V and 4 bases for J; bases not matched to a gene: 11. This CDR3 contains 15 residues. Germline lookup yields CDR1 LGHDT and CDR2 YNNKEL (reference sequence). The CDR3 nucleotides are TGTGCCAGCTCACTCGGGGGACAGGGTAGAGAGACCCAGTACTTC. Amino acids: CASSLGGQGRETQYF.

The genes are TRBV6-5 and TRBJ2-1; a possible D gene is TRBD2 (5 bases). The CDR3 loop spans 12 amino acids. CDR1 MNHEY and CDR2 SVGAGI come from the germline V gene. V lost 3 bases and J 13 bases, leaving 13 bases between the germline ends. CDR3 residues: CASSYSGESQFF. The CDR3 DNA sequence: TGTGCCAGCAGTTATTCTGGGGAGAGCCAGTTCTTC.

This clonotype appeared a few times. The V call is TRBV20-1, the J call TRBJ2-5; TRBD1 agrees at 7 bases. V lost 0 bases, J lost 0 bases, and 4 bases stayed unmatched. The CDR3 loop spans 15 amino acids. Per germline, CDR1 DFQATT and CDR2 SNEGSKA (reference sequence). The DNA of the CDR3 is TGCAGTGCTAGAGAACGCAGGGGGTACCAAGAGACCCAGTACTTC. As protein: CSARERRGYQETQYF.

This rearrangement joins TRBV2 to TRBJ1-5, with 7 positions matching TRBD1. Germline CDR1 SNHLY, CDR2 FYNNEI. Unmatched junction bases numbered 5, after V lost 2 bases and J lost 1 base. The CDR3 is made up of 16 amino acids. CDR3 sequence (DNA): TGTGCCAGCAGTGAACGCGGGACAGACAGCAATCAGCCCCAGCATTTT. Encoded protein: CASSERGTDSNQPQHF. The full variable domain, completed using reference TRBV2 and TRBJ1-5, is EPEVTQTPSHQVTQMGQEVILRCVPISNHLYFYWYRQILGQKVEFLVSFYNNEISEKSEIFDDQFSVERPDGSNFTLKIRSTKLEDSAMYFCASSERGTDSNQPQHFGDGTRLSIL.

The chain employs TRBV5-1 and TRBJ2-7; D remains ambiguous. V lost 4 bases and J lost 7, with 12 bases in between. The CDR3 contains 12 residues. Germline lookup yields CDR1 SGHRS and CDR2 YFSETQ. The CDR3 sequence is CASSEIPNEQYF. As DNA, the CDR3 is TGCGCCAGCAGCGAGATCCCCAATGAGCAGTACTTC.

The J gene is TRBJ2-7, the V gene TRBV28, with D unresolved. The V and J ends lost 8 bases and 1 base respectively, with 12 bases between them. The CDR3 consists of 13 residues. From germline, CDR1 is MDHEN and CDR2 SYDVKM. The CDR3 sequence is CASVKIPSYEQYF. DNA for the CDR3: TGTGCCAGCGTAAAGATCCCGTCCTACGAGCAGTACTTC.

For the CDR3, the DNA is TGCGCCAGCAGCCAAGTGGCCCTCGGGAGCTCCTACAATGAGCAGTTCTTC. Its protein is CASSQVALGSSYNEQFF. This chain links TRBV4-1 with TRBJ2-1; D possibly corresponds to TRBD2 (6 bases). Germline V gene data show CDR1 as MGHRA and CDR2 as YSYEKL. V lost 1 base and J lost 0, with 13 bases in between. The CDR3 length is 17 residues.

The chain couples TRBV5-5 to TRBJ2-6, with D possibly matching TRBD2 (6 bases). Germline CDR1 and CDR2: SGHKS and YYEKEE (reference sequence). Trimming left V 5 bases short and J 1 base short, with 10 bases between. The CDR3 has 15 amino acids. The CDR3 sequence: CASSWGVSGANVLTF. As DNA, the CDR3 is TGTGCCAGCAGTTGGGGGGTTTCTGGGGCCAACGTCCTGACTTTC.

The chain joins TRBV27 to TRBJ2-1; D not certain. Germline V lookup: CDR1 MNHEY, CDR2 SMNVEV (reference sequence). The CDR3 runs 13 residues. Deletions cut 3 bases from V and 8 bases from J, with 11 bases between. The CDR3 is CASSFGHSHEQFF. CDR3 nucleotide sequence: TGTGCCAGCAGTTTTGGGCATTCGCATGAGCAGTTCTTC.

This clonotype was seen more than once but under ten times. This sequence joins TRBV7-2 and TRBJ2-1; weak D call: TRBD1 (5 bases). The CDR3 covers 16 residues. V lost 5 bases and J 7 bases, leaving 21 bases between the germline ends. Germline V gene lookup returns CDR1 SGHTA and CDR2 FQGNSA. The CDR3 is CASSRRSPRQGNEQFF. The CDR3 nucleotides are TGTGCCAGCAGCCGTCGCTCCCCGAGGCAGGGTAATGAGCAGTTCTTC.